This T cell receptor beta chain derives from a study of blood T cell repertoires in COVID-19. Germline CDR1 and CDR2: SGHAT and FQNNGV. The CDR3 spans 17 residues. Deletions cut 4 bases from V and 3 bases from J, with 20 bases between. Only in-frame clones appear in the TCRdb table, and some are missing; sequencing was by immunoSEQ multiplex PCR. The sample has around 260,000 clones; 86% are singletons. Sample: peripheral blood. This receptor was identified in a man aged 40-50 years who had recovered from COVID-19. The chain joins TRBV11-2 to TRBJ2-3; the D is unclear. The CDR3 here is CASSYLPLAHGTDTQYF. The CDR3 DNA follows: TGTGCCAGCAGCTACCTACCTTTAGCCCACGGGACAGATACGCAGTATTTT.